This TCR beta chain was retrieved from a study of blood T cells in healthy people across ages. The CDR3 has 14 residues. Germline values: CDR1 SGHKS, CDR2 YYEKEE (reference sequence). With 5 bases removed from V and 2 bases from J, the gap between germline ends came to 12 bases. Sample-barcoded 5' priming and a J-beta primer mix drove a second PCR of 7 to 11 cycles. TCRdb analysed the 5' RACE reads with MiXCR anew, one entry per CDR3 protein. Of about 680,000 distinct CDR3 sequences in the sample, more than 40% were seen once. The sequenced sample was blood. This sequence was found in a woman aged 55-75 years in good health. The chain carries TRBV5-5 and TRBJ2-3; D possibly corresponds to TRBD2 (6 bases). CDR3 protein: CASRQGLSTDTQYF. The CDR3 DNA follows: TGTGCCAGCAGGCAGGGACTGTCCACAGATACGCAGTATTTT.